Given below is one T cell receptor beta chain in context. The antigen is unknown. The same CDR3 is also encoded by other DNA sequences in this sample. The data were obtained in a study of cytomegalovirus exposure and HLA in healthy donors. Notes on the study in general: The listing of 150 to 200 TCR beta chains classed them as cytomegalovirus-associated.

The assay was immunoSEQ multiplex PCR, and TCRdb's table has in-frame clones only and misses some. Of 250,000 to 300,000 clones listed, around 91% are singletons. The germline V gene has CDR1 SGHRS and CDR2 YFSETQ. This CDR3 is 13 amino acids long. Trimming cost V 0 bases and J 1 base, with 3 bases left between them. Sequencing was performed on PBMCs. V usage is TRBV5-1 and J usage is TRBJ2-3; D remains ambiguous. The source of this sequence is a woman between 18 and 30 years old in good health and CMV-seronegative. In DNA form, the CDR3 reads TGCGCCAGCAGCTTGGCAGGCACAGATACGCAGTATTTT. This gives the protein CASSLAGTDTQYF.